This record looks at one T cell receptor beta chain sequence and its context. No antigen is known for it. Clones were read by immunoSEQ multiplex PCR, and TCRdb kept only the in-frame ones, dropping some. The table includes about 140,000 clones, about nine tenths detected once. This sample is part of a study of T cell responses to AZD1222 COVID-19 vaccine. Study-wide findings and caveats: Increases in Spike-specific TCR breadth and depth were seen after two AZD1222 doses.

This TCR was recovered from an adult who received the AZD1222 COVID-19 vaccine. This material consisted of peripheral blood, taken 28 days after the second AZD1222 dose.

The CDR3 here is CASSLSGTVNTEAFF. CDR3 nucleotide sequence: TGTGCCAGCAGCCTCTCCGGGACAGTGAACACTGAAGCTTTCTTT. The V and J genes are TRBV7-9 and TRBJ1-1; 7 positions match TRBD1. CDR1 is SEHNR and CDR2 is FQNEAQ in the germline V gene (reference sequence). This CDR3 contains 15 residues. V shed 5 bases and J 0 bases; nucleotides not matched to a gene: 6.